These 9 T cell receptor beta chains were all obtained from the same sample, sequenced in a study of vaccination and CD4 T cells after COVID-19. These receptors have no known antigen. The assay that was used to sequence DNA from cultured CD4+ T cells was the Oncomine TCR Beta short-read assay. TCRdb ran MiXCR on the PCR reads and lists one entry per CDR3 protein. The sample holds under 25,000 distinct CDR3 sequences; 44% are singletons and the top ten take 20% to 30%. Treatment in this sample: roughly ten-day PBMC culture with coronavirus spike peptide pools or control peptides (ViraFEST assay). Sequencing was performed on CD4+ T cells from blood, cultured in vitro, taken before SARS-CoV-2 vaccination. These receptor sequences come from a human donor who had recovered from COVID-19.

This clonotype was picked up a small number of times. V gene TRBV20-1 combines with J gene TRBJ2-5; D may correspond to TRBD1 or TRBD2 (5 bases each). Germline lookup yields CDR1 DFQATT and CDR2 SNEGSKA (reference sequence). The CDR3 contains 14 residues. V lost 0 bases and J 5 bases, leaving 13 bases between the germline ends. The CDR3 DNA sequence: TGCAGTGCTAGAGATGGGGCTAGCTTCGAGACCCAGTACTTC. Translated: CSARDGASFETQYF.

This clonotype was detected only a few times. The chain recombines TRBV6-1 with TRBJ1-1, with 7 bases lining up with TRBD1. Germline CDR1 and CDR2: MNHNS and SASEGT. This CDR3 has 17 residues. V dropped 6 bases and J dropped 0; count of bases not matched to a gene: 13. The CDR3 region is CASRLPGQFYMNTEAFF. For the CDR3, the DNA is TGTGCCAGCAGACTTCCGGGACAGTTTTACATGAACACTGAAGCTTTCTTT.

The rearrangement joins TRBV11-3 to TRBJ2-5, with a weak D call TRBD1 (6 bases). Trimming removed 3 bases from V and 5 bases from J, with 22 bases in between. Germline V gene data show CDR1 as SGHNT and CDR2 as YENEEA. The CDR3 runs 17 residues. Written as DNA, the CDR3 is TGTGCCAGCAGCTTTCCCCCCCCAGGGGCGGATTTCGAGACCCAGTACTTC. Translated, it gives CASSFPPPGADFETQYF.

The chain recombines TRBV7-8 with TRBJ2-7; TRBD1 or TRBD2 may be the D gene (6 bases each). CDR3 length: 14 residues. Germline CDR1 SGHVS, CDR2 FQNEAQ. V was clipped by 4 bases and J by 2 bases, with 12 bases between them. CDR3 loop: CASSYGGATYEQYF. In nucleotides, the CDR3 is TGTGCCAGCAGCTACGGGGGCGCCACCTACGAGCAGTACTTC.

This chain's CDR3 is CASSRTGLGGELFF. The CDR3 bases are TGTGCCAGCAGCCGCACAGGGTTGGGCGGGGAGCTGTTTTTT. This sequence joins TRBV14 and TRBJ2-2, with D possibly TRBD1 on 6 matching bases. The CDR3 has 14 amino acids. CDR1 is SGHDN, CDR2 FVKESK, per germline. Trimming stripped 4 bases from V and 7 bases from J, with 13 bases between. The variable domain in full, with the rest retrieved from reference TRBV14 and TRBJ2-2, is EAGVTQFPSHSVIEKGQTVTLRCDPISGHDNLYWYRRVMGKEIKFLLHFVKESKQDESGMPNNRFLAERTGGTYSTLKVQPAELEDSGVYFCASSRTGLGGELFFGEGSRLTVL.

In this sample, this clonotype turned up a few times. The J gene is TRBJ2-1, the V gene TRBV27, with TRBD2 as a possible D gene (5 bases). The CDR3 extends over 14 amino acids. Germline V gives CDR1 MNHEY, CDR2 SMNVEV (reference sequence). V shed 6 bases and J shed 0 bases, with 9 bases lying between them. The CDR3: CASRERSSYNEQFF. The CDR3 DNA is TGTGCCAGCAGGGAGCGGAGCTCCTACAATGAGCAGTTCTTC.

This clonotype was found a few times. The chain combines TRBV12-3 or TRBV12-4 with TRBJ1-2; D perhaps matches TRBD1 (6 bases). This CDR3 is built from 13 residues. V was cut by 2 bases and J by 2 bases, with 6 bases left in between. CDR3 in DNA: TGTGCCAGCAGTTTAACAGGGAACTATGGCTACACCTTC. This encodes CASSLTGNYGYTF.

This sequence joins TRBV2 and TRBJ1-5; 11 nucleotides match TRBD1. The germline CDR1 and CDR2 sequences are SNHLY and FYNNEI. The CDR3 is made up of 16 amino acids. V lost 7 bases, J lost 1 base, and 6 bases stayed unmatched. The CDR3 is CASNRGQGGSNQPQHF. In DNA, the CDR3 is TGTGCCAGCAACAGGGGACAGGGGGGAAGCAATCAGCCCCAGCATTTT.

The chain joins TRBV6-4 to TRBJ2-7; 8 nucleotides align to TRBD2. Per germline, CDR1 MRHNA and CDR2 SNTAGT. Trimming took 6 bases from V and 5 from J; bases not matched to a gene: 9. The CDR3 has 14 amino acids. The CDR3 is CASRGGRPGHEQYF. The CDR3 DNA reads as TGTGCCAGCAGGGGCGGGAGGCCTGGCCACGAGCAGTACTTC.